Listed here are 32 T cell receptor beta chains from one sample, sequenced in a study of CD8 T cells in ankylosing spondylitis. TCRdb reanalysed the 5' RACE reads using MiXCR and keeps one entry per CDR3 protein. The data contain 200,000 to 250,000 distinct CDR3 sequences, roughly 10% of them singletons. Sequencing was performed on blood, either unsorted or a sorted T cell fraction (not recorded which). All receptors derive from a male donor with ankylosing spondylitis or in good health (not recorded which).

This clonotype has ten or more counts. This sequence joins TRBV7-6 and TRBJ2-3; no definite D call. The CDR3 is 12 amino acids. V lost 5 bases and J lost 3, with 6 bases in between. Per the germline V gene, CDR1 is SGHVS and CDR2 is FNYEAQ. The CDR3 loop reads CASSPQTDTQYF. In nucleotides, the CDR3 is TGTGCCAGCAGCCCTCAAACAGATACGCAGTATTTT.

This clonotype was detected many times. This sequence joins TRBV5-1 and TRBJ2-2, with D hard to call. This CDR3 spans 12 amino acids. Germline lookup yields CDR1 SGHRS and CDR2 YFSETQ. Trimming shortened V by 3 bases and J by 8 bases, and 8 bases separated the two germline ends. This chain's CDR3 is CASSSQLGELFF. The CDR3 nucleotides are TGCGCCAGCAGCTCACAGCTTGGGGAGCTGTTTTTT.

This clonotype has at least ten counts. This chain links TRBV20-1 with TRBJ2-1; TRBD2 matches 7 bases. The CDR3 contains 13 residues. The trim removed 5 bases at V and 9 bases at J, leaving 10 bases unmatched. Germline CDR1 is DFQATT and CDR2 is SNEGSKA (reference sequence). For the CDR3, the DNA is TGCAGTGCTTTTGGACTAGACCGGAGTGAGCAGTTCTTC. Amino acid sequence: CSAFGLDRSEQFF.

This clonotype was detected many times. V is TRBV20-1 and J is TRBJ2-3, with D possibly TRBD2 on 5 matching bases. The V gene lost 1 base and the J gene lost 0 bases, with 11 bases spanning the gap. CDR3 length: 15 amino acids. The germline V gene has CDR1 DFQATT and CDR2 SNEGSKA (reference sequence). CDR3 DNA: TGCAGTGCTAGAGGAACTAGTCGTAGCACAGATACGCAGTATTTT. This codes for CSARGTSRSTDTQYF.

This clonotype was detected a few times. The chain has TRBV2 and TRBJ2-2; a possible D gene is TRBD1 (5 bases). The germline V gene encodes CDR1 SNHLY and CDR2 FYNNEI. Trimming removed 2 bases from V and 3 bases from J, with 13 bases in between. The CDR3 contains 16 residues. CDR3 sequence: CASSERGPAYTGELFF. The CDR3 nucleotides are TGTGCCAGCAGTGAAAGGGGTCCTGCTTACACCGGGGAGCTGTTTTTT.

Only a few counts were recorded for this clonotype. J is TRBJ1-1 and V is TRBV5-1; D unclear. Germline V gene lookup returns CDR1 SGHRS and CDR2 YFSETQ. V lost 0 bases to trimming and J lost 0 bases, with 12 bases between them. This CDR3 has 16 amino acids. Here the CDR3 DNA reads TGCGCCAGCAGCTTGGGGACGGACTTCATGAACACTGAAGCTTTCTTT. Encoded protein: CASSLGTDFMNTEAFF.

This clonotype occurred many times. The rearrangement uses TRBV10-3 and TRBJ2-5, with 8 bases lining up with TRBD2. This CDR3 has 15 residues. V shed 3 bases, J shed 2 bases, and the junction held 5 bases outside the gene matches. Germline V gene sequence: CDR1 ENHRY, CDR2 SYGVKD. The CDR3: CAISDGGGTQETQYF. The DNA for the CDR3 is TGTGCCATCAGTGACGGCGGGGGGACTCAAGAGACCCAGTACTTC.

This clonotype was found many times. The chain uses TRBV10-3 and TRBJ2-7; 8 bases are a match to TRBD2. V lost 8 bases and J lost 6; bases outside the gene matches: 12. CDR1 is ENHRY and CDR2 is SYGVKD in the germline V gene. The CDR3 is made up of 14 amino acids. The CDR3 reads CAIGRGGPLSEQYF. The CDR3 region has the DNA TGTGCCATCGGGCGCGGGGGGCCCCTTAGCGAGCAGTACTTC.

V gene TRBV7-2 combines with J gene TRBJ2-5; D unclear. Trimming shortened V by 5 bases and J by 5 bases, and 18 bases separated the two germline ends. Germline values: CDR1 SGHTA, CDR2 FQGNSA. The CDR3 is 15 amino acids. CDR3 sequence reads: CASSPQFSLGETQYF. The CDR3 DNA follows: TGTGCCAGCAGCCCCCAATTCTCTCTGGGCGAGACCCAGTACTTC.

The table lists this clonotype with a few counts. The rearrangement links TRBV29-1 to TRBJ2-3; 8 bases fit TRBD2. Germline CDR1 reads SQVTM; CDR2 reads ANQGSEA. Losses at the gene ends were 5 bases for V and 2 bases for J; bases not matched to a gene: 6. The CDR3 spans 14 residues. As DNA, the CDR3 is TGCAGCGTTTTTACTAGCGGAAACACAGATACGCAGTATTTT. It specifies CSVFTSGNTDTQYF.

This sequence joins TRBV5-4 and TRBJ1-2; D ambiguous. Germline V lookup: CDR1 SGHNT, CDR2 YYREEE (reference sequence). The V end was cut by 0 bases, the J end by 8 bases, with 11 bases between. The CDR3 covers 13 residues. CDR3 bases: TGTGCCAGCAGCTTGGCGGCAAAAGTAGGCTACACCTTC. Translated: CASSLAAKVGYTF.

This clonotype was counted many times. The V call is TRBV12-3 or TRBV12-4, the J call TRBJ1-1; D is uncertain. The CDR3 is 16 residues long. Between the trimmed V and J ends, which lost 1 base and 2 bases, there was a span of 14 bases. CDR3 coding DNA: TGTGCCAGCAGTTTAGTGCGGGGATGGGCTAACACTGAAGCTTTCTTT. It is translated as CASSLVRGWANTEAFF.

This clonotype appeared many times. The chain employs TRBV10-3 and TRBJ2-1, with TRBD2 matching over 10 bases. This CDR3 has 18 residues. CDR1 is ENHRY and CDR2 is SYGVKD in the germline V gene. V gave up 2 bases and J gave up 1 base; unmatched junction bases: 8. CDR3 nucleotide sequence: TGTGCCATCAGTGAGGGAAGTAGCGGGGGGTTTTCCTACAATGAGCAGTTCTTC. Amino acids: CAISEGSSGGFSYNEQFF.

Ten or more counts support this clonotype. The DNA for the CDR3 is TGTGCCAGCAGCTTAGTCGGGCCGGGGGGGTGGGCAGACAATGAGCAGTTCTTC. It yields the protein CASSLVGPGGWADNEQFF. V gene TRBV11-2 combines with J gene TRBJ2-1; 8 bases line up with TRBD2. The germline gives CDR1 SGHAT, CDR2 FQNNGV. V lost 1 base to trimming and J lost 5 bases; unmatched junction nucleotides: 13. This CDR3 comprises 18 residues.

This clonotype was found many times. The chain couples TRBV28 to TRBJ2-1; 9 nucleotides match TRBD2. This CDR3 has 18 amino acids. The V gene end was trimmed by 0 bases and the J gene end by 1 base; junction bases not matched to a gene: 7. CDR1 is MDHEN and CDR2 is SYDVKM in the germline V gene. The CDR3 region has the DNA TGTGCCAGCAGTTTATGGGGTGGCGGGGGGGGTTCCTACAATGAGCAGTTCTTC. Protein product: CASSLWGGGGGSYNEQFF.

The chain employs TRBV7-3 and TRBJ2-7; TRBD1 is a possible D gene (6 bases). V was clipped by 4 bases and J by 8 bases, with 15 bases between them. The CDR3 is 13 residues long. CDR1 is SGHTA and CDR2 is FQGTGA in the germline V gene. The CDR3 spells CASSSDSFRQQYF. In nucleotides, the CDR3 is TGTGCCAGCAGCTCGGACAGTTTCCGCCAGCAGTACTTC.

This clonotype was detected a few times. V usage is TRBV6-5 and J usage is TRBJ1-2; D call uncertain. V was cut by 6 bases and J by 7 bases, with 12 bases left in between. The CDR3 loop spans 12 amino acids. The V gene's germline CDR1 is MNHEY and CDR2 SVGAGI. Written as DNA, the CDR3 is TGTGCCAGCAGAGAAGGTCCCAGTGGCTACACCTTC. Protein: CASREGPSGYTF.

This clonotype was observed at least ten times. The CDR3 DNA follows: TGTGCCAGCAGTTCAAGACAGGGGGCCGACGGGGAGCTGTTTTTT. Protein: CASSSRQGADGELFF. The chain joins TRBV12-3 or TRBV12-4 to TRBJ2-2; 10 positions agree with TRBD1. Unmatched junction bases numbered 6, after V lost 4 bases and J lost 7 bases. This CDR3 comprises 15 residues.

This clonotype was counted a few times. This sequence joins TRBV5-1 and TRBJ2-7, with 8 bases lining up with TRBD2. This CDR3 has 14 amino acids. The V segment lost 1 base and the J segment 6 bases; nucleotides outside the gene matches: 6. CDR1 SGHRS and CDR2 YFSETQ come from the germline V gene. The CDR3, as DNA: TGCGCCAGCAGCTTGCGGGGGGGAATAAGCGAGCAGTACTTC. It yields the protein CASSLRGGISEQYF.

This clonotype was seen repeatedly, ten times or more. The V and J genes are TRBV20-1 and TRBJ1-6, with D possibly matching TRBD1 (5 bases). There are 16 residues in the CDR3. Trimming shortened V by 0 bases and J by 7 bases, and 16 bases separated the two germline ends. Germline CDR1 reads DFQATT; CDR2 reads SNEGSKA (reference sequence). CDR3 residues: CSARDRLGVSNSPLHF. CDR3 DNA sequence: TGCAGTGCTAGAGATCGATTGGGGGTCAGCAATTCACCCCTCCACTTT.

This clonotype was recorded at least ten times. This chain links TRBV20-1 with TRBJ2-3; D uncertain. The CDR3 is made up of 14 amino acids. Germline V gives CDR1 DFQATT, CDR2 SNEGSKA (reference sequence). V lost 6 bases and J lost 8, with 21 bases in between. This CDR3 is CSAPAAALEGTQYF. Here the CDR3 DNA reads TGCAGTGCGCCCGCCGCGGCCCTGGAAGGTACGCAGTATTTT.

This clonotype occurred many times. The J gene is TRBJ1-6, the V gene TRBV6-1; 8 nucleotides align to TRBD1. This CDR3 is built from 13 residues. Per the germline V gene, CDR1 is MNHNS and CDR2 is SASEGT. The ends lost 7 bases at V and 6 bases at J; junction bases unmatched: 2. CDR3 sequence: CASKDRGNSPLHF. CDR3 in DNA: TGTGCCAGCAAAGACAGGGGTAATTCACCCCTCCACTTT.

This clonotype showed up just a few times. The V gene is TRBV5-1, the J gene TRBJ1-6, with a tentative D call TRBD1 (6 bases). Trimming shortened V by 5 bases and J by 10 bases, and 16 bases separated the two germline ends. Germline lookup yields CDR1 SGHRS and CDR2 YFSETQ. CDR3 length: 14 residues. CDR3 nucleotide sequence: TGCGCCAGCAGTTTCGAACAGGGAAGCTCACCCCTCCACTTT. This translates into CASSFEQGSSPLHF.

The chain has TRBV9 and TRBJ2-2; D remains ambiguous. The germline gives CDR1 SGDLS, CDR2 YYNGEE. Trimming cost V 0 bases and J 6 bases, with 9 bases left between them. The CDR3 is 14 residues long. The CDR3 region is CASSVDSSPGELFF. CDR3 coding DNA: TGTGCCAGCAGCGTAGACAGCTCACCCGGGGAGCTGTTTTTT. Full variable domain (rest looked up from reference TRBV9 and TRBJ2-2): DSGVTQTPKHLITATGQRVTLRCSPRSGDLSVYWYQQSLDQGLQFLIQYYNGEERAKGNILERFSAQQFPDLHSELNLSSLELGDSALYFCASSVDSSPGELFFGEGSRLTVL.

The table lists this clonotype with many counts. This chain links TRBV29-1 with TRBJ2-3; TRBD2 is a possible D gene (6 bases). There are 13 residues in the CDR3. Germline CDR1 is SQVTM and CDR2 is ANQGSEA. Trimming removed 5 bases from V and 0 bases from J, with 9 bases in between. Here the CDR3 reads CSVIAESTDTQYF. The CDR3 DNA is TGCAGCGTTATAGCGGAGAGCACAGATACGCAGTATTTT.

To note about this clonotype: The junction differs from germline at one of its ends, possibly a read error. The chain recombines TRBV20-1 with TRBJ1-5, with D maybe TRBD1 (6 bases). Germline values: CDR1 DFQATT, CDR2 SNEGSKA (reference sequence). This CDR3 is 15 amino acids long. The CDR3 region is CGASGQPYSNQPQHF. The CDR3 DNA reads TGCGGTGCTAGTGGACAGCCATATAGCAATCAGCCCCAGCATTTT.

This clonotype has only a few counts. The chain recombines TRBV20-1 with TRBJ1-5, with unresolved D. Germline assignment: CDR1 DFQATT and CDR2 SNEGSKA (reference sequence). The CDR3 sequence is 13 residues long. Trimming cost V 6 bases and J 2 bases, with 11 bases left between them. The CDR3 DNA follows: TGCAGTGCCACCGGGGATGGCAATCAGCCCCAGCATTTT. Protein sequence: CSATGDGNQPQHF.

This clonotype was recorded at least ten times. The chain employs TRBV10-2 and TRBJ2-7, with 8 bases fitting TRBD2. Per germline, CDR1 WSHSY and CDR2 SAAADI. The V gene end was trimmed by 0 bases and the J gene end by 6 bases; junction bases not matched to a gene: 10. The CDR3 contains 16 residues. In DNA, the CDR3 is TGCGCCAGCAGTGAGTCCCCGGGGGGGGCGGATTTCGAGCAGTACTTC. Protein product: CASSESPGGADFEQYF.

This clonotype was detected a few times. The genes are TRBV5-4 and TRBJ2-1, with 9 bases matching TRBD1. The CDR3 sequence is 16 residues long. Trimming removed 4 bases from V and 6 bases from J; junction bases left unmatched: 11. Germline V CDR1 and CDR2: SGHNT, YYREEE (reference sequence). CDR3 in DNA: TGTGCCAGCAGCGGGGCGACAGGGGGTTCCCCCAATGAGCAGTTCTTC. This sequence encodes CASSGATGGSPNEQFF.

This clonotype was seen more than once but under ten times. The V call is TRBV6-5, the J call TRBJ2-1; tentatively, D is TRBD2 (5 bases). Germline V gene data show CDR1 as MNHEY and CDR2 as SVGAGI. The V gene lost 0 bases and the J gene lost 7 bases, with 10 bases spanning the gap. CDR3 size: 14 residues. CDR3 nucleotides: TGTGCCAGCAGTTACTCCCGAACTAGTAATGAGCAGTTCTTC. This encodes CASSYSRTSNEQFF.

The chain recombines TRBV5-1 with TRBJ2-5, with D perhaps matching TRBD1 or TRBD2 (5 bases each). The germline CDR1 and CDR2 sequences are SGHRS and YFSETQ. V lost 6 bases and J 3 bases, leaving 15 bases between the germline ends. CDR3 size: 14 residues. CDR3: CASNSREGEETQYF. CDR3 coding DNA: TGCGCCAGCAATTCGAGGGAAGGGGAAGAGACCCAGTACTTC.

This clonotype was counted many times. The chain carries TRBV6-5 and TRBJ2-3, with a weak D call TRBD1 (6 bases). CDR1 MNHEY and CDR2 SVGAGI come from the germline V gene. The V gene lost 2 bases and the J gene lost 2 bases, with 14 bases spanning the gap. The CDR3 is 16 residues long. The CDR3 region has the DNA TGTGCCAGCAGTTACATTGGACAGAGATACACAGATACGCAGTATTTT. Its protein is CASSYIGQRYTDTQYF.